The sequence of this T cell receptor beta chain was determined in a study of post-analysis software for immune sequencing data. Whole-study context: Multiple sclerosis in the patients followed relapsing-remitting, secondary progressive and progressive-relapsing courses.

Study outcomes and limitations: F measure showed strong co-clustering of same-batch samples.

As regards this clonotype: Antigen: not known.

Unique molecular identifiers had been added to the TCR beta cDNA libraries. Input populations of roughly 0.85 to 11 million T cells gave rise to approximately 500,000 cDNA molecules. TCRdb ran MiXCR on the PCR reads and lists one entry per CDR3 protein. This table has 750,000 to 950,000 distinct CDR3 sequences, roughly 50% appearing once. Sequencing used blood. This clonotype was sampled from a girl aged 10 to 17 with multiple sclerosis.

For the CDR3, the DNA is TGTGCCAGCAGCCGCGCCGGGACAGGATACACAACCGGCTCCTACAATGAGCAGTTCTTC. It specifies CASSRAGTGYTTGSYNEQFF. The rearrangement uses TRBV7-6 and TRBJ2-1; 8 bases are shared with TRBD1. The V segment lost 5 bases and the J segment 0 bases; nucleotides outside the gene matches: 18. This CDR3 region has 20 residues. Germline CDR1 and CDR2: SGHVS and FNYEAQ.